This T cell receptor beta chain originates from a study of long-term antiretroviral therapy in people with HIV. The authors ran the immunoSEQ assay, v3.0, at survey level. Clones were read by immunoSEQ multiplex PCR, and TCRdb kept only the in-frame ones, dropping some. The table records approximately 20,000 clones, about four fifths of them present only once. Two or more post-ART PBMC samples, plus at least one pre-ART sample, were available for each donor. Findings and limits, study-wide: HIV repertoires covered narrower CDR3 length ranges than controls did.

This clone was counted only a few times. The antigen is undetermined. The length of the CDR3 is 14 residues. Between the trimmed V and J ends, which lost 0 bases and 1 base, there was a span of 7 bases. Germline CDR1 and CDR2: MNHEY and SVGAGI. V usage is TRBV6-5 and J usage is TRBJ2-7; D is unresolved. The source material was unsorted PBMCs, sampled 0.9 years after starting antiretroviral therapy. The receptor was isolated from a man younger than 30 with HIV. This CDR3 reads CASSYSPGSYEQYV. CDR3 bases: TGTGCCAGCAGTTACTCGCCAGGATCCTACGAGCAGTACGTC.